These T cell receptor beta chains were read from a single sample in a study of OX40 agonist ivuxolimab in advanced cancers. TCRdb keeps only in-frame clones here, not all; method: immunoSEQ multiplex PCR. The table shows roughly 48,000 clones, with 75% to 85% occurring only once. The sequencing here drew on CD4+ or CD8+ T cells sorted from blood, taken in a trial of the OX40 agonist ivuxolimab. These receptors originate from an adult with an advanced solid tumor such as melanoma, head and neck, liver or kidney cancer. Each CDR3 is given with its conserved first and last residue. Fields, in order: J gene, V gene, CDR3 protein.

J gene: TRBJ2-3
V gene: TRBV7-7
CDR3 protein: CASSLERWLAGGHLSTDTQYF

J gene: TRBJ2-7
V gene: TRBV14
CDR3 protein: CASSQDLWDSYEQYF

J gene: TRBJ2-7
V gene: TRBV9
CDR3 protein: CASSLRDWGADEQYF

J gene: TRBJ2-6
V gene: TRBV5-5
CDR3 protein: CASSLGWASGANVLTF

J gene: TRBJ2-2
V gene: TRBV19
CDR3 protein: CASSLSRTGGITGELFF

J gene: TRBJ2-2
V gene: TRBV6-5
CDR3 protein: CASRGRVTGELFF

J gene: TRBJ2-3
V gene: TRBV28
CDR3 protein: CASSFDTQYF

J gene: TRBJ1-6
V gene: TRBV19
CDR3 protein: CASWDRSSYNSPLHF

J gene: TRBJ2-2
V gene: TRBV14
CDR3 protein: CASSQDLQGAGTGELFF

J gene: TRBJ2-2
V gene: TRBV30
CDR3 protein: CAWSPGTGELFF

J gene: TRBJ2-3
V gene: TRBV28
CDR3 protein: CASSSPGTSGDTQYF

J gene: TRBJ2-4
V gene: TRBV5-4
CDR3 protein: CASSPGGTGIAKNIQYF

J gene: TRBJ1-2
V gene: TRBV7-2
CDR3 protein: CASSPAGAKYGYTF

J gene: TRBJ2-7
V gene: TRBV27
CDR3 protein: CASSFTDRAYQYF

J gene: TRBJ1-1
V gene: TRBV5-1
CDR3 protein: CASSLFAGARIDTEAFF

J gene: TRBJ2-7
V gene: TRBV15
CDR3 protein: CATSRLREEQYF

J gene: TRBJ2-1
V gene: TRBV7-8
CDR3 protein: CASSYLAGRSGRVRHEQFF

J gene: TRBJ2-5
V gene: TRBV6-4
CDR3 protein: CASSDPPDREETQYF

J gene: TRBJ2-2
V gene: TRBV5-1
CDR3 protein: CASSFSEDRGNWNTGELFF

J gene: TRBJ2-1
V gene: TRBV7-6
CDR3 protein: CASSTGTSGRAIYEQFF

J gene: TRBJ2-3
V gene: TRBV9
CDR3 protein: CASSNKGQVYTDTQYF

J gene: TRBJ1-5
V gene: TRBV6-1
CDR3 protein: CASVLGQNQPQHF

J gene: TRBJ2-5
V gene: TRBV30
CDR3 protein: CAWSVGGLETQYF

J gene: TRBJ2-3
V gene: TRBV6-5
CDR3 protein: CASSPQGGTQYF

J gene: TRBJ1-6
V gene: TRBV30
CDR3 protein: CAGSLGGRTNSPLHF

J gene: TRBJ1-5
V gene: TRBV27
CDR3 protein: CASSFKRPRLSNQPQHF

J gene: TRBJ2-4
V gene: TRBV19
CDR3 protein: CASSIVGVGAKNIQYF

J gene: TRBJ1-2
V gene: TRBV25-1
CDR3 protein: CASSEYPGAGYTF